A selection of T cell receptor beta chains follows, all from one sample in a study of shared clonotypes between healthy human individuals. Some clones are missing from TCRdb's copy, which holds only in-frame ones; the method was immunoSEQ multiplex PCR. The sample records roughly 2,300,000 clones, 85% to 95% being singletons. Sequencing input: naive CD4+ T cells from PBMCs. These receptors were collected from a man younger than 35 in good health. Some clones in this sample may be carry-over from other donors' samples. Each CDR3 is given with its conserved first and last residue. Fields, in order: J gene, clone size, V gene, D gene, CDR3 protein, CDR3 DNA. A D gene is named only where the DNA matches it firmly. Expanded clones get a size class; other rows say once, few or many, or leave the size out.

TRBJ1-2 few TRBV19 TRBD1 CARNPMKGQDYGYTF TGTGCCAGAAATCCGATGAAGGGACAGGACTATGGCTACACCTTC
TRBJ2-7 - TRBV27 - CASSPPFRGYEQYF TGTGCCAGCAGTCCCCCGTTCAGGGGCTACGAGCAGTACTTC
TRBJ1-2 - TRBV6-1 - CATAGARNYGYTF TGTGCCACCGCGGGGGCGCGGAACTATGGCTACACCTTC
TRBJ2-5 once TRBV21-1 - CASSKALLRDKPKRETQYF TGTGCCAGCAGCAAAGCATTATTGAGGGACAAACCGAAGCGAGAGACCCAGTACTTC
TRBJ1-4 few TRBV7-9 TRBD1 CASSLGTANEKLFF TGTGCCAGCAGCCTCGGGACAGCTAATGAAAAACTGTTTTTT
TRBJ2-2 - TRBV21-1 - CASSPPLDRGATGELFF TGTGCCAGCAGCCCCCCTTTGGACAGGGGGGCGACCGGGGAGCTGTTTTTT
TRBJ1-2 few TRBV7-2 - CASSAYYGYTF TGTGCCAGCAGCGCCTACTATGGCTACACCTTC
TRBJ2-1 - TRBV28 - CASRLDRTMNGEQFF TGTGCCAGCAGGCTGGACAGAACCATGAATGGTGAGCAGTTCTTC
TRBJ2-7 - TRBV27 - CASSWGGDF TGTGCCAGCAGTTGGGGAGGAGACTTC
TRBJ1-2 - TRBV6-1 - CASSEGGYYGYTF TGTGCCAGCAGTGAAGGGGGCTACTATGGCTACACCTTC
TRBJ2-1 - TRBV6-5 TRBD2 CATTGTSVYNEQFF TGTGCCACTACTGGGACTAGTGTCTACAATGAGCAGTTCTTC
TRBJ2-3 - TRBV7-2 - CASSFLVTDTQYF TGTGCCAGCAGCTTTCTCGTCACAGATACGCAGTATTTT
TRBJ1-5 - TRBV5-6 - CASSLGGLGNQPQHF TGTGCCAGCAGCTTGGGGGGGCTTGGCAATCAGCCCCAGCATTTT
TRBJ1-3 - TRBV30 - CAWSPRWEFGNTIYF TGTGCCTGGAGTCCCCGGTGGGAATTTGGAAACACCATATATTTT
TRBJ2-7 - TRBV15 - CATSRDPTGNYEQYF TGTGCCACCAGCAGAGACCCCACAGGGAACTACGAGCAGTACTTC
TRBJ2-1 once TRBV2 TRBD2 CASRWTRTNEQFF TGTGCCAGCAGGTGGACTAGGACCAATGAGCAGTTCTTC
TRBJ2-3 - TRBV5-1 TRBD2 CASSPGTSGSRDTQYF TGCGCCAGCAGCCCAGGGACTAGCGGGAGTCGTGATACGCAGTATTTT
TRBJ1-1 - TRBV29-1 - CSVAISQGNTEAFF TGCAGCGTCGCAATCTCTCAAGGGAACACTGAAGCTTTCTTT
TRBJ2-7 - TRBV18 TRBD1 CASSPPGTGVGEQYF TGTGCCAGCTCACCACCCGGGACAGGGGTGGGCGAGCAGTACTTC
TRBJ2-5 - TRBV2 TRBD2 CASSRSGPSGPQYF TGTGCCAGCAGCCGTAGCGGGCCCTCGGGGCCCCAGTACTTC
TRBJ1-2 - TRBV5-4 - CASSVPFRFDGYTF TGTGCCAGCAGCGTCCCCTTCCGGTTCGATGGCTACACCTTC
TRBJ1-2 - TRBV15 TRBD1 CATSRGTDANYGYTF TGTGCCACCAGCAGGGGGACAGACGCTAACTATGGCTACACCTTC
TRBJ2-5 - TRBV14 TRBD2 CASSQELAGGETQYF TGTGCCAGCAGCCAAGAATTAGCGGGAGGAGAGACCCAGTACTTC
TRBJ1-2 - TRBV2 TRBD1 CARRQGEGYTF TGTGCCAGAAGACAGGGCGAGGGCTACACCTTC
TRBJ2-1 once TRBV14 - CASSQDRREWHEQFF TGTGCCAGCAGCCAAGATAGGAGGGAGTGGCATGAGCAGTTCTTC
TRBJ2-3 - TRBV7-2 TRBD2 CASSLALLAGATTDTQYF TGTGCCAGCAGCTTAGCGCTACTAGCGGGAGCTACCACAGATACGCAGTATTTT
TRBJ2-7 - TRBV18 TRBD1 CASSPLEGAVYEQYF TGTGCCAGCTCACCACTCGAGGGGGCGGTCTACGAGCAGTACTTC
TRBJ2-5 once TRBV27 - CASSPGTRETQYF TGTGCCAGCAGTCCGGGGACGAGGGAGACCCAGTACTTC
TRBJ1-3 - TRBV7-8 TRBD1 CASSTGTASGNTIYF TGTGCCAGCAGCACCGGGACAGCCTCTGGAAACACCATATATTTT
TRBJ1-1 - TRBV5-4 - CASSLSNTEAFF TGTGCCAGCAGCTTGAGTAACACTGAAGCTTTCTTT